These 30 T cell receptor beta chains share one sample of origin, sequenced in a study of T-cell memory formation after mild COVID-19. TCRdb reprocessed the 5' RACE reads via MiXCR and lists one record per CDR3 protein. The sample comprises about 560,000 distinct CDR3 sequences, about 20% of which are singletons, and roughly 9.1% rests with the top ten. The sample taken for sequencing was PBMCs or a T cell subset sorted from them (not recorded which). The source is an adult woman who had mild COVID-19 (a few samples of this study predate the infection). Cell type and time point are not known.

This clonotype was counted a few times. V and J are TRBV29-1 and TRBJ2-4; the D is unclear. Germline loops: CDR1 SQVTM, CDR2 ANQGSEA. CDR3 size: 16 residues. With 0 bases removed from V and 0 bases from J, the gap between germline ends came to 12 bases. CDR3 in amino acids: CSVEDASGLAKNIQYF. CDR3 in DNA: TGCAGCGTTGAAGATGCGTCGGGTCTAGCCAAAAACATTCAGTACTTC.

The chain is built from TRBV5-1 and TRBJ2-7; D assignment may be TRBD1 or TRBD2 (6 bases each). This CDR3 is built from 13 residues. Deletions cut 4 bases from V and 7 bases from J, with 15 bases between. The germline V gene encodes CDR1 SGHRS and CDR2 YFSETQ. The CDR3 bases are TGCGCCAGCAGCCCCTACGGGGGCCAAGAGCAGTACTTC. Protein: CASSPYGGQEQYF.

In this sample, this clonotype turned up a few times. The gene calls are TRBV3-1 and TRBJ1-1; no clear D gene. In germline, CDR1 is LGHDT, CDR2 YNNKEL (reference sequence). V lost 3 bases and J lost 1, with 6 bases in between. The CDR3 extends over 13 amino acids. The CDR3 sequence: CASSQKPNTEAFF. CDR3 coding DNA: TGTGCCAGCAGCCAGAAACCGAACACTGAAGCTTTCTTT.

J is TRBJ2-2 and V is TRBV29-1, with TRBD1 identical over 8 bases. With 7 bases clipped from V and 4 bases from J, the junction kept 5 bases outside the gene matches. The V gene's germline CDR1 is SQVTM and CDR2 ANQGSEA. The CDR3 is 13 residues long. The CDR3 bases are TGCAGCGCTAGACAGGGGTTCACCGGGGAGCTGTTTTTT. Protein product: CSARQGFTGELFF.

The rearrangement links TRBV10-3 to TRBJ2-7; D might be TRBD1 or TRBD2, each matching 5 bases. CDR1 and CDR2 from the germline V gene are ENHRY and SYGVKD. CDR3 length equals 15 residues. Deletions cut 5 bases from V and 4 bases from J, with 18 bases between. CDR3 sequence: CAISPGTHKGYEQYF. CDR3 nucleotides: TGTGCCATCAGTCCCGGGACCCACAAGGGGTACGAGCAGTACTTC.

The chain couples TRBV3-1 to TRBJ1-1; D gene unclear. The germline V gene encodes CDR1 LGHDT and CDR2 YNNKEL (reference sequence). CDR3 length: 14 amino acids. The germline V and J ends were trimmed by 1 base and 4 bases, with 10 bases remaining between them. CDR3 bases: TGTGCCAGCAGCCAAGTTGAATTCGCCACTGAAGCTTTCTTT. Translating it yields CASSQVEFATEAFF.

The chain uses TRBV7-8 and TRBJ2-1; 8 bases fit TRBD2. CDR3 size: 16 residues. V gave up 6 bases and J gave up 1 base; unmatched junction bases: 8. The germline gives CDR1 SGHVS, CDR2 FQNEAQ. The CDR3 nucleotides read TGTGCCAGCAGTTCAGCGGGAGCGGGTTCCTACAATGAGCAGTTCTTC. Its translation: CASSSAGAGSYNEQFF.

The sample holds many counts of this clonotype. The chain combines TRBV5-1 with TRBJ2-1; 7 bases map to TRBD2. Germline V gives CDR1 SGHRS, CDR2 YFSETQ. The CDR3 is 14 residues long. V lost 4 bases and J lost 2; bases outside the gene matches: 3. The CDR3 loop is CASSESGAYNEQFF. The CDR3 DNA is TGCGCCAGCAGCGAAAGCGGGGCCTACAATGAGCAGTTCTTC.

This clonotype was counted only a few times. The chain carries TRBV11-1 and TRBJ1-2, with D unresolved. The CDR3 is 13 amino acids. Between the trimmed V and J ends, which lost 4 bases and 7 bases, there was a span of 13 bases. Germline V gene lookup returns CDR1 SGHAT and CDR2 FQDESV (reference sequence). The CDR3 sequence is CASSSVPRSGYTF. The CDR3 DNA sequence: TGTGCCAGCAGCTCCGTACCAAGGAGTGGCTACACCTTC.

The rearrangement joins TRBV24-1 to TRBJ1-2, with no clear D. V dropped 4 bases and J dropped 1 base, with 6 bases sitting between them. Germline V CDR1 and CDR2: KGHDR, SFDVKD. CDR3 length: 13 residues. The CDR3 sequence is CATSEMGNYGYTF. The CDR3 DNA reads as TGTGCCACCAGTGAAATGGGTAACTATGGCTACACCTTC.

This clonotype occurred a few times. The genes are TRBV7-9 and TRBJ1-5; 8 bases line up with TRBD1. V trimming: 5 bases; J trimming: 4 bases; junction bases outside the gene matches: 7. This CDR3 has 15 amino acids. CDR1 is SEHNR and CDR2 is FQNEAQ in the germline V gene (reference sequence). In nucleotides, the CDR3 is TGTGCCAGCAGCATTGGGACAGGAGCAAATCAGCCCCAGCATTTT. It codes for CASSIGTGANQPQHF. Complete variable domain (other parts from reference TRBV7-9 and TRBJ1-5): DTGVSQNPRHKITKRGQNVTFRCDPISEHNRLYWYRQTLGQGPEFLTYFQNEAQLEKSRLLSDRFSAERPKGSFSTLEIQRTEQGDSAMYLCASSIGTGANQPQHFGDGTRLSIL.

V and J are TRBV12-3 or TRBV12-4 and TRBJ2-3; D not resolved. The V gene lost 5 bases and the J gene lost 4 bases, with 10 bases spanning the gap. This CDR3 region has 13 residues. The chain's CDR3 is CASSTVGADTQYF. CDR3 bases: TGTGCCAGCAGTACGGTCGGCGCAGATACGCAGTATTTT.

J is TRBJ2-7 and V is TRBV24-1, with 9 bases identical to TRBD1. This CDR3 is built from 16 residues. Germline CDR1 and CDR2: KGHDR and SFDVKD. V lost 3 bases, J lost 0 bases, and 5 bases stayed unmatched. The CDR3 region is CATSDPKDRGSYEQYF. In nucleotides, the CDR3 is TGTGCCACCAGTGATCCTAAGGACAGGGGCTCCTACGAGCAGTACTTC.

The chain has TRBV28 and TRBJ2-7; D is uncertain. The CDR3 loop spans 14 amino acids. V lost 2 bases and J lost 3, with 11 bases in between. The germline CDR1 and CDR2 sequences are MDHEN and SYDVKM. CDR3 amino acids: CASSLRSFFYEQYF. The DNA of the CDR3 is TGTGCCAGCAGTTTACGGAGCTTCTTCTACGAGCAGTACTTC.

This chain joins TRBV4-3 and TRBJ2-3, with D perhaps TRBD1 or TRBD2 (5 bases each). The length of the CDR3 is 17 residues. Per the germline V gene, CDR1 is LGHNA and CDR2 is YSLEER. V was shortened by 2 bases and J by 2 bases, with 17 bases between the two germline ends. As DNA, the CDR3 is TGCGCCAGCAGCCAATCTCCCCCCGGGGCCAACACAGATACGCAGTATTTT. This encodes CASSQSPPGANTDTQYF.

The chain uses TRBV11-1 and TRBJ2-7; the match to TRBD2 covers 11 bases. CDR3 length: 15 residues. Looked up from germline, CDR1 is SGHAT and CDR2 is FQDESV (reference sequence). Germline trimming cut 6 bases from V and 3 bases from J; bases unmatched to any gene: 7. CDR3 in amino acids: CASSPGGTSGYEQYF. The CDR3 nucleotides read TGTGCCAGCAGTCCTGGAGGGACTAGCGGCTACGAGCAGTACTTC. Full variable domain (remainder filled in from reference TRBV11-1 and TRBJ2-7): EAEVAQSPRYKITEKSQAVAFWCDPISGHATLYWYRQILGQGPELLVQFQDESVVDDSQLPKDRFSAERLKGVDSTLKIQPAELGDSAMYLCASSPGGTSGYEQYFGPGTRLTVT.

A few counts support this clonotype. CDR3 sequence: CAWRANEQFF. CDR3 nucleotides: TGTGCCTGGAGGGCAAATGAGCAGTTCTTC. J is TRBJ2-1 and V is TRBV30; no reliable D call. This CDR3 has 10 residues. V lost 3 bases, J lost 7 bases, and 4 bases lay in between. The V gene's germline CDR1 is GTSNPN and CDR2 SVGIG (reference sequence).

The chain links TRBV6-1 to TRBJ2-3; TRBD1 might be the D (6 bases). The CDR3 is 13 amino acids. Germline V lookup: CDR1 MNHNS, CDR2 SASEGT. V gave up 10 bases and J gave up 0 bases, with 11 bases separating them. In DNA form, the CDR3 reads TGTGCCACCGGACAGATTAGCACAGATACGCAGTATTTT. Its translation: CATGQISTDTQYF.

V gene TRBV7-2 combines with J gene TRBJ2-3; 10 bases agree with TRBD2. The CDR3 loop spans 16 amino acids. Germline lookup yields CDR1 SGHTA and CDR2 FQGNSA. The J segment lost 5 bases and the V segment lost 3 bases, leaving 8 bases of the junction unmatched. In nucleotides, the CDR3 is TGTGCCAGCAGCTTGGCTAGCGGGAGTTGGGTAGATACGCAGTATTTT. Protein: CASSLASGSWVDTQYF.

This clonotype was recorded at least ten times. V is TRBV7-8 and J is TRBJ2-2; TRBD2 might be the D (6 bases). V was clipped by 2 bases and J by 7 bases, with 20 bases between them. The CDR3 loop spans 17 amino acids. Germline CDR1 reads SGHVS; CDR2 reads FQNEAQ. The CDR3 nucleotides read TGTGCCAGCAGCTTATACCCCCGGGACTTGATGAACGGGGAGCTGTTTTTT. It encodes CASSLYPRDLMNGELFF.

This clonotype was observed a few times. The CDR3 bases are TGCGCCAGCAGCTTGCGGCAGGGGACAAACGAGCAGTACTTC. It is translated as CASSLRQGTNEQYF. V usage is TRBV5-1 and J usage is TRBJ2-7; the D gene is possibly TRBD1 (6 bases). Per germline, CDR1 SGHRS and CDR2 YFSETQ. The CDR3 spans 14 residues. Trimming took off 1 base at V and 5 bases at J, with 13 bases between the two ends.

The chain uses TRBV5-1 and TRBJ2-6, with 15 bases lining up with TRBD2. The CDR3 consists of 18 residues. V shed 4 bases, J shed 2 bases, and the junction held 4 bases outside the gene matches. CDR1 and CDR2 from the germline V gene are SGHRS and YFSETQ. The CDR3 here is CASSPRTSGGAGANVLTF. The CDR3 DNA reads TGCGCCAGCAGCCCGAGGACTAGCGGGGGGGCTGGGGCCAACGTCCTGACTTTC.

This clonotype has only a few counts. This chain joins TRBV7-3 and TRBJ2-3; 7 bases agree with TRBD1. CDR1 is SGHTA, CDR2 FQGTGA, per germline. The CDR3 contains 17 residues. V shed 2 bases, J shed 0 bases, and the junction held 8 bases outside the gene matches. CDR3 region: CASSLHPGTASTDTQYF. The CDR3 DNA follows: TGTGCCAGCAGCTTACACCCCGGGACAGCAAGCACAGATACGCAGTATTTT.

This clonotype was observed a handful of times. This chain uses TRBV24-1 with TRBJ2-1; 7 bases line up with TRBD1. Germline loops: CDR1 KGHDR, CDR2 SFDVKD. The CDR3 is 17 amino acids. The V and J ends lost 7 bases and 2 bases, in that order; junction bases with no gene match: 13. CDR3 nucleotides: TGTGCCACCAGCCAAAATGGGGTGGACAGGACCTACAATGAGCAGTTCTTC. Translation gives CATSQNGVDRTYNEQFF.

The V and J genes are TRBV19 and TRBJ1-5; D unresolved. Per the germline V gene, CDR1 is LNHDA and CDR2 is SQIVND (reference sequence). The V end was cut by 5 bases, the J end by 6 bases, with 14 bases between. This CDR3 spans 14 amino acids. In nucleotides, the CDR3 is TGTGCCAGTAGTCCCGGGAGCCGTAGTCAGCCCCAGCATTTT. It codes for CASSPGSRSQPQHF.

This chain uses TRBV7-2 with TRBJ2-7; 8 nucleotides align to TRBD2. Losses at the gene ends were 1 base for V and 2 bases for J; bases not matched to a gene: 10. The CDR3 runs to 17 residues. From germline, CDR1 is SGHTA and CDR2 FQGNSA. CDR3 loop: CASSLEGAGLGPYEQYF. The CDR3 DNA reads TGTGCCAGCAGCTTAGAAGGGGCGGGACTAGGCCCCTACGAGCAGTACTTC.

This clonotype occurred a few times. The CDR3 sequence is CASSLSDKEAFF. CDR3 DNA: TGTGCCAGCAGCTTAAGTGATAAAGAAGCTTTCTTT. V gene TRBV12-3 or TRBV12-4 combines with J gene TRBJ1-1; D remains ambiguous. V gave up 6 bases and J gave up 8 bases, with 13 bases separating them. CDR3 length equals 12 residues.

This clonotype was found a few times. This rearrangement joins TRBV12-3 or TRBV12-4 to TRBJ2-2, with no clear D. Trimming stripped 2 bases from V and 5 bases from J, with 3 bases between. The CDR3 consists of 12 residues. This chain's CDR3 is CASSLKTGELFF. The DNA for the CDR3 is TGTGCCAGCAGTTTAAAGACCGGGGAGCTGTTTTTT.

The rearrangement joins TRBV11-2 to TRBJ1-1; no definite D call. The ends were cut back, 4 bases at V and 1 base at J, with 19 bases in the middle. The CDR3 consists of 17 residues. Per the germline V gene, CDR1 is SGHAT and CDR2 is FQNNGV. The CDR3 reads CASSSTAGMFGNTEAFF. CDR3 DNA sequence: TGTGCCAGCAGCTCAACCGCGGGGATGTTCGGGAACACTGAAGCTTTCTTT.

This clonotype has just a few counts. The CDR3 protein is CASSSPRGGYEQYF. Written as DNA, the CDR3 is TGTGCCAGCAGCTCCCCAAGGGGTGGGTACGAGCAGTACTTC. The chain couples TRBV7-2 to TRBJ2-7; D may be TRBD1 (5 bases). The germline V gene has CDR1 SGHTA and CDR2 FQGNSA. This CDR3 comprises 14 residues. The V gene lost 4 bases and the J gene lost 4 bases, with 14 bases spanning the gap.